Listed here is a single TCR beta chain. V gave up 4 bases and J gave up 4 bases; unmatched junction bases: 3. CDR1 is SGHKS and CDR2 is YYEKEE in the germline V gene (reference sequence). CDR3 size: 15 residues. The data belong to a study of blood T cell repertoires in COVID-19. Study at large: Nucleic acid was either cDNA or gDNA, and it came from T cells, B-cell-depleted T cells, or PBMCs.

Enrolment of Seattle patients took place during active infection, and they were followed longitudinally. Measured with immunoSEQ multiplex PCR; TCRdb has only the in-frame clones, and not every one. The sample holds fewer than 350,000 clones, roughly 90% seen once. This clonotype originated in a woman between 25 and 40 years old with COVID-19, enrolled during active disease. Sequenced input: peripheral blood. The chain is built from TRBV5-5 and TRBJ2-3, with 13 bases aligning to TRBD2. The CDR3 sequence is CASSPGLAGADTQYF. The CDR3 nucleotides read TGTGCCAGCAGCCCCGGACTAGCGGGGGCAGATACGCAGTATTTT.